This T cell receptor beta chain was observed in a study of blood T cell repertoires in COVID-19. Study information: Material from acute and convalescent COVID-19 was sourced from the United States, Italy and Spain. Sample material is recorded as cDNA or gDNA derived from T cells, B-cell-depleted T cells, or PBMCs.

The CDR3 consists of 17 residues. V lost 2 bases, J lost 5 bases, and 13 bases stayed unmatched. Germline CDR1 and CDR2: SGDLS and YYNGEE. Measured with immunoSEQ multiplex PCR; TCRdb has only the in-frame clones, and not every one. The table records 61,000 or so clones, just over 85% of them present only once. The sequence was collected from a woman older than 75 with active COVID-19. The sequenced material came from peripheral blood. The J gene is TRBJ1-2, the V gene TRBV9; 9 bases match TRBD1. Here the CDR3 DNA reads TGTGCCAGCAGCGTCACAGGGGGCATCCTTGATTTATATGGCTACACCTTC. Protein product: CASSVTGGILDLYGYTF.